The 6 T cell receptor beta chains given below trace back to one sample, sequenced in a study of cytomegalovirus exposure and HLA in healthy donors. Primers for the PCR totalled 60 Vbeta and 13 Jbeta. Sequencing was performed with immunoSEQ multiplex PCR; in TCRdb, only in-frame clones are kept and a portion is missing. The sample contains 150,000 to 200,000 clones, roughly 78% of which appear only once. Specimen: PBMCs. Every receptor here comes from a man in his forties in good health and CMV-seropositive.

This clone has only one observation. J is TRBJ1-2 and V is TRBV19; D may be TRBD1 (5 bases). This CDR3 contains 14 residues. The germline V gene encodes CDR1 LNHDA and CDR2 SQIVND (reference sequence). V shed 5 bases and J shed 8 bases, with 18 bases lying between them. The CDR3 DNA reads as TGTGCCAGTAGTCCCCCCGACAGTCCCAGGGGCTACACCTTC. Protein product: CASSPPDSPRGYTF.

The chain has TRBV4-1 and TRBJ2-7; 7 positions agree with TRBD1. The CDR3 runs to 16 residues. Trimming took 4 bases from V and 0 from J; bases not matched to a gene: 9. CDR1 and CDR2 (germline): MGHRA, YSYEKL. The CDR3: CASSPRQQGISYEQYF. The CDR3 DNA is TGCGCCAGCAGCCCAAGGCAACAGGGGATCTCCTACGAGCAGTACTTC.

The chain combines TRBV7-2 with TRBJ1-1; TRBD1 matches 7 bases. This CDR3 is built from 14 residues. The trim removed 5 bases at V and 6 bases at J, leaving 9 bases unmatched. Germline V gene data show CDR1 as SGHTA and CDR2 as FQGNSA. The CDR3 DNA follows: TGTGCCAGCAGCATCTTGTCGGGACAGTCTGAAGCTTTCTTT. Protein product: CASSILSGQSEAFF.

This chain joins TRBV5-1 and TRBJ1-4, with D perhaps matching TRBD1 (6 bases). The CDR3 has 15 residues. Germline assignment: CDR1 SGHRS and CDR2 YFSETQ. Trimming shortened V by 2 bases and J by 7 bases, and 15 bases separated the two germline ends. This CDR3 is CASSFGGQEAEKLFF. The CDR3 DNA sequence: TGCGCCAGCAGCTTCGGGGGGCAGGAGGCTGAAAAACTGTTTTTT.

The chain couples TRBV6-5 to TRBJ1-5, with TRBD1 identical over 7 bases. The CDR3 length is 14 residues. Per the germline V gene, CDR1 is MNHEY and CDR2 is SVGAGI. Losses at the gene ends were 6 bases for V and 3 bases for J; bases not matched to a gene: 5. The CDR3 loop reads CASSRDRVNQPQHF. The CDR3 nucleotides are TGTGCCAGCAGCCGTGACAGGGTCAATCAGCCCCAGCATTTT.

The chain has TRBV10-1 and TRBJ1-1; 8 positions match TRBD1. Trimming at V came to 6 bases and at J to 2 bases, leaving 5 bases not matched to a gene. This CDR3 comprises 14 residues. The germline gives CDR1 WNHNN, CDR2 SYGVQD (reference sequence). The CDR3: CASRDGQGNTEAFF. CDR3 in DNA: TGCGCCAGCAGAGACGGACAGGGAAACACTGAAGCTTTCTTT.